The 5 T cell receptor beta chains in this list originate from one sample, sequenced in a study of human CD8 memory T cell subsets. TCR beta libraries were made by UMI-labeled 5' RACE. TCRdb re-called the 5' RACE reads and catalogs CDR3 proteins one per entry, DNA excluded. This sample contains approximately 12,000 distinct CDR3 sequences. The sample taken for sequencing was CD8+ T cells from PBMCs. These receptors all come from a human donor in good health.

The rearrangement links TRBV9 to TRBJ1-4. This CDR3 has 14 residues. The germline V gene has CDR1 SGDLS and CDR2 YYNGEE. CDR3 amino acids: CASSVFEAGGKLFF.

The rearrangement joins TRBV5-6 to TRBJ2-7. The germline V gene encodes CDR1 SGHDT and CDR2 YYEEEE. The CDR3 runs 12 residues. CDR3 residues: CASSLGHYEQYF.

The chain is built from TRBV5-4 and TRBJ2-7; checking the TCRdb D call of TRBD1 is not possible without DNA. Germline V lookup: CDR1 SGHNT, CDR2 YYREEE (reference sequence). The CDR3 runs 14 residues. The CDR3 protein is CASSSQGTAYEQYF.

This chain's CDR3 is CASNPGTGDYNEQFF. V usage is TRBV2 and J usage is TRBJ2-1; the TCRdb D gene call, TRBD1, has no DNA to confirm it. The length of the CDR3 is 15 residues. Germline loops: CDR1 SNHLY, CDR2 FYNNEI.

This chain uses TRBV3-1 with TRBJ1-2. CDR1 LGHDT and CDR2 YNNKEL come from the germline V gene (reference sequence). CDR3 length: 14 amino acids. The chain's CDR3 is CASRPTQLNYGYTF.